The sequence of this TCR beta chain was determined in a study of shared clonotypes between healthy human individuals. Only in-frame clones appear in the TCRdb table, and some are missing; sequencing was by immunoSEQ multiplex PCR. The sample records over 400,000 clones, 95% to 96% being singletons. The CDR3 loop spans 13 amino acids. V was pared by 3 bases and J by 1 base, with 4 bases between. CDR1 and CDR2 (germline): SNHLY, FYNNEI. Sequenced input: naive CD4+ T cells sorted from blood. Subset denoted: CD45RA+ positively selected. The TCR was taken from a woman aged 25 to 39 in good health. The chain couples TRBV2 to TRBJ1-5; unclear D gene. The CDR3 protein is CASSEGSNQPQHF. In DNA, the CDR3 is TGTGCCAGCAGTGAGGGGAGCAATCAGCCCCAGCATTTT.